These T cell receptor beta chains were read from a single sample in a study of blood T cell repertoires in COVID-19. Assay used: immunoSEQ multiplex PCR; TCRdb lists only in-frame clones, some missing. In the table there are 300,000 to 350,000 clones, more than 80% of which are singletons. Sequences were obtained from peripheral blood. Every receptor here comes from a woman in her thirties with COVID-19, enrolled during active disease. Both conserved end residues are part of each CDR3. Fields, in order: CDR3 DNA, CDR3 protein, clone size, J gene, V gene, D gene. The D gene is left open where the match is weak. Rows give clone size only sometimes, using once, few, many, or a class for an expanded clone.

DNA: TGCGCCAGCAGCCGGGTACAGGCTGGGGCCAACGTCCTGACTTTC
CDR3: CASSRVQAGANVLTF
size: NA
J: TRBJ2-6
V: TRBV5-1
D: NA

DNA: TGTGCCAGCAGAGGGACAGGACCATATGGCTACACCTTC
CDR3: CASRGTGPYGYTF
size: NA
J: TRBJ1-2
V: TRBV6-5
D: TRBD1

DNA: TGTGCCAGTAGTAGAGGACAGGGGCCCTACGAGCAGTACTTC
CDR3: CASSRGQGPYEQYF
size: NA
J: TRBJ2-7
V: TRBV19
D: TRBD1

DNA: TGTGCCATCAGGGGGACAGGAGAACAAGAGACCCAGTACTTC
CDR3: CAIRGTGEQETQYF
size: NA
J: TRBJ2-5
V: TRBV10-3
D: TRBD1

DNA: TGTGCCAGTAGTACCGTTGGGGCCTCCCCACAGTTCTTC
CDR3: CASSTVGASPQFF
size: NA
J: TRBJ2-1
V: TRBV19
D: NA

DNA: TGTGCCAGCAGCTCGGGACAGATGAACAATGAGCAGTTCTTC
CDR3: CASSSGQMNNEQFF
size: NA
J: TRBJ2-1
V: TRBV11-1
D: TRBD1

DNA: TGTGCCTGGAGTTCTAGCATCTACTCCTACAATGAGCAGTTCTTC
CDR3: CAWSSSIYSYNEQFF
size: NA
J: TRBJ2-1
V: TRBV30
D: NA

DNA: TGTGCCAGCAGTTTATCGACGGGATCGAACACCGGGGAGCTGTTTTTT
CDR3: CASSLSTGSNTGELFF
size: NA
J: TRBJ2-2
V: TRBV27
D: NA

DNA: TGTGCCAGCAGCTTAAGCAGGGATGGCGAGCAGTACTTC
CDR3: CASSLSRDGEQYF
size: NA
J: TRBJ2-7
V: TRBV7-3
D: NA

DNA: TGTGCCAGCAGTGGTCAGGATGGGAACACCGGGGAGCTGTTTTTT
CDR3: CASSGQDGNTGELFF
size: few
J: TRBJ2-2
V: TRBV6-4
D: NA

DNA: TGTGCCAGCAAGGACAGCTCTGGAAACACCATATATTTT
CDR3: CASKDSSGNTIYF
size: NA
J: TRBJ1-3
V: TRBV28
D: NA

DNA: TGTGCCAGCGGGACAGTGAACACTGAAGCTTTCTTT
CDR3: CASGTVNTEAFF
size: NA
J: TRBJ1-1
V: TRBV7-9
D: TRBD1

DNA: TGTGCCAGCAGCTATAGCAATCAGCCCCAGCATTTT
CDR3: CASSYSNQPQHF
size: NA
J: TRBJ1-5
V: TRBV28
D: NA

DNA: TGTGCCAGCAGCCTCCGGGGGATTGGCGGGGTCTCCTACGAGCAGTACTTC
CDR3: CASSLRGIGGVSYEQYF
size: NA
J: TRBJ2-7
V: TRBV28
D: NA

DNA: TGTGCCAGCAGTCAGGCGGGAGGGATCACAGATACGCAGTATTTT
CDR3: CASSQAGGITDTQYF
size: NA
J: TRBJ2-3
V: TRBV7-2
D: TRBD2

DNA: TGTGCCAGCAGCCCTGGGGAGCGGGTGAGGAATGAGCAGTTCTTC
CDR3: CASSPGERVRNEQFF
size: NA
J: TRBJ2-1
V: TRBV14
D: NA

DNA: TGTGCCAGCAGCCAAATTAGGGGTGAGGAGCAGTACTTC
CDR3: CASSQIRGEEQYF
size: NA
J: TRBJ2-7
V: TRBV3-1/TRBV3-2
D: NA

DNA: TGTGCCAGCAGCTTACTAGCGGGAGGTCTCGATACGCAGTATTTT
CDR3: CASSLLAGGLDTQYF
size: once
J: TRBJ2-3
V: TRBV3-1/TRBV3-2
D: TRBD2

DNA: TGTGCCAGCAGCCGGACAGGGGTTAGCAATCAGCCCCAGCATTTT
CDR3: CASSRTGVSNQPQHF
size: once
J: TRBJ1-5
V: TRBV7-2
D: TRBD1

DNA: TGTGCCAGCAGCGCCCCACGGACTACCCTGAACACCGGGGAGCTGTTTTTT
CDR3: CASSAPRTTLNTGELFF
size: NA
J: TRBJ2-2
V: TRBV9
D: NA

DNA: TGTGCCAGCAGCGTAGAGGCTAGCGGGAGTTACGAGCAGTACTTC
CDR3: CASSVEASGSYEQYF
size: NA
J: TRBJ2-7
V: TRBV9
D: TRBD2

DNA: TGCGCCAGCAGCCAAGAGGGGACAGTTGGAAACACCATATATTTT
CDR3: CASSQEGTVGNTIYF
size: once
J: TRBJ1-3
V: TRBV4-1
D: TRBD1

DNA: TGTGCCAGCAGTTTAGCGGGCGGGCAGTACTTC
CDR3: CASSLAGGQYF
size: NA
J: TRBJ2-7
V: TRBV28
D: NA

DNA: TGTGCCAGCAGTCCGCTAATCCCCAGGGGGCGACATGAAAAACTGTTTTTT
CDR3: CASSPLIPRGRHEKLFF
size: NA
J: TRBJ1-4
V: TRBV28
D: TRBD1

DNA: TGTGCCACCTTTCAGCAAGGGGCGGCTAACTATGGCTACACCTTC
CDR3: CATFQQGAANYGYTF
size: NA
J: TRBJ1-2
V: TRBV10-3
D: NA

DNA: TGTGCCAGCGCCGCAGGCGATAGCAATCAGCCCCAGCATTTT
CDR3: CASAAGDSNQPQHF
size: NA
J: TRBJ1-5
V: TRBV2
D: NA

DNA: TGTGCCAGCAGCCGCCAGACTAGCGAGAACAATGAGCAGTTCTTC
CDR3: CASSRQTSENNEQFF
size: NA
J: TRBJ2-1
V: TRBV7-2
D: TRBD2